This T cell receptor beta chain appears in the sequencing data of a study of PD-L1 blockade in urothelial cancer. Sample time point: peripheral blood 6 weeks after treatment start. Patient sample counts ranged from 1 to 8, pretreatment and on-treatment. CDR3 length: 15 amino acids. The germline gives CDR1 MGHRA, CDR2 YSYEKL. Trimming pared 1 base from V and 5 bases from J, leaving 12 bases between. The templates were synthetic TCR analogs, and they were spiked into each PCR. The repertoire was sequenced with immunoSEQ multiplex PCR; TCRdb's copy has only in-frame clones and lacks some. Of around 110,000 clones listed, 80% to 90% were seen once; the top ten hold more than 1.5%.

The sequences come from PBMCs, collected around atezolizumab (anti-PD-L1) treatment. The origin of this receptor is a man aged 60-69 years with urothelial cancer. The chain uses TRBV4-1 and TRBJ1-5, with D perhaps TRBD1 (6 bases). In DNA, the CDR3 is TGCGCCAGCAGCCAAGTCGACAGGCTGGATCAGCCCCAGCATTTT. Protein: CASSQVDRLDQPQHF.